This T cell receptor beta chain came from a study of cytomegalovirus exposure and HLA in healthy donors. The overall study: About four fifths of around 400 genotyped donors fell in the Caucasian-associated ancestry cluster.

Germline CDR1 and CDR2: SGHDT and YYEEEE. Trimming took 4 bases from V and 0 from J, leaving 13 bases between them. This CDR3 is built from 15 residues. The study ran its PCR with 60 Vbeta and 13 Jbeta primers. This table comes from immunoSEQ multiplex PCR, and its TCRdb copy is limited to in-frame clones, with some not included. Among fewer than 250,000 clones, 83% were seen once, and the ten largest hold over 1.5%. Source material: PBMCs. V and J are TRBV5-6 and TRBJ1-2; D perhaps matches TRBD1 (5 bases). This sequence was found in a man aged 40-49 years in good health and CMV-seropositive. The CDR3 region is CASSGGTDPNYGYTF. The DNA for the CDR3 is TGTGCCAGCAGCGGGGGGACGGATCCTAACTATGGCTACACCTTC.